This T cell receptor beta chain originates from a study of early T cells in non-severe SARS-CoV-2 infection. Study in general: The authors sequenced bulk RNA from unsorted whole blood, leaving chains unpaired.

Study-level findings and limits: VDJdb matching skewed toward anti-spike CD8 responses, missing private and CD4 specificities.

Points on this clonotype: Its target is unknown.

Unique molecular identifiers (one per individual cDNA molecule) were attached. TCRdb re-derived calls from the 5' RACE reads in MiXCR, one entry per CDR3 protein. The sample consists of fewer than 75,000 distinct CDR3 sequences, 15% to 20% of them appearing once. The clonotype originates from an adult who was a healthcare worker with PCR-confirmed SARS-CoV-2 infection or an uninfected control (not recorded which). The source material was whole blood, sampled at baseline.

The chain's CDR3 is CASSVQGPEQYF. In DNA, the CDR3 is TGTGCCAGCAGCGTACAGGGTCCCGAGCAGTACTTC. The chain uses TRBV12-3 or TRBV12-4 and TRBJ2-7, with D tentatively TRBD1 (6 bases). Trimming stripped 6 bases from V and 6 bases from J, with 12 bases between. The CDR3 extends over 12 amino acids.